The T cell receptor (beta chain) described here comes from a study of identical twins. Whole-study results and caveats: The authors drew conclusions from cross-sectional statistical analysis rather than following the same donors.

From the 5' RACE reads, TCRdb called clonotypes with MiXCR, one entry per CDR3 protein. This sample has 1,800,000 or so distinct CDR3 sequences, with around 33% found just once. CDR3 length equals 15 residues. Germline-derived CDR1 and CDR2 are SNHLY and FYNNEI. Trimming removed 1 base at V and 1 base at J, with 11 bases between. As concerns this clonotype: Antigen unknown.

Sample: cord blood. This chain connects TRBV2 to TRBJ2-7; D call uncertain. The source is a newborn girl in good health. The CDR3 sequence is CASSEVGQLSYEQYF. The CDR3 DNA follows: TGTGCCAGCAGTGAAGTAGGGCAGTTATCCTACGAGCAGTACTTC.